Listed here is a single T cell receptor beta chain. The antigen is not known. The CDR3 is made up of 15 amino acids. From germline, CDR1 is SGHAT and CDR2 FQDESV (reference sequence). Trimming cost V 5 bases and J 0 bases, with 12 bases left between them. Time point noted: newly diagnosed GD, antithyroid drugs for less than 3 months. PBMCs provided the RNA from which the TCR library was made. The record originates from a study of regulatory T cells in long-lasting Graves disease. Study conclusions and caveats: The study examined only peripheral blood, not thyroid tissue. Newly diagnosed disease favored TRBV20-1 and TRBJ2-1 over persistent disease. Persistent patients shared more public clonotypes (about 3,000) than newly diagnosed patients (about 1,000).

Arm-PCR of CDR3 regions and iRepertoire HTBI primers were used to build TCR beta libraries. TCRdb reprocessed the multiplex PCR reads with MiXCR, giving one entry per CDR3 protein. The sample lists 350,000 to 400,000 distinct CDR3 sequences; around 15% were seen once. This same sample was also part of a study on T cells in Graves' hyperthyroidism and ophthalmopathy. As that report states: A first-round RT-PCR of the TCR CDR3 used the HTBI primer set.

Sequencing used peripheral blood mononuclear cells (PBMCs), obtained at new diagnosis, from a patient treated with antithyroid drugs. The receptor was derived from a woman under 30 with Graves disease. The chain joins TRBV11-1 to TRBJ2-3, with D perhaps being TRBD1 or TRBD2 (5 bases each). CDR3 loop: CASSQDRDSTDTQYF. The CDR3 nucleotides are TGTGCCAGCAGCCAGGACCGGGACAGCACAGATACGCAGTATTTT.